This TCR beta chain comes out of a study of PD-1 blockade in classical Hodgkin lymphoma. Findings of the study overall: It was among complete responders that baseline diversity resembled that of newly diagnosed patients. Lower baseline TCR diversity was reported for newly diagnosed patients than for healthy donors. Exclusion was the outcome for patients who began nivolumab under 1 year after ASCT.

Worth noting for this clone: The target antigen is unknown.

CDR1 and CDR2 (germline): LNHNV, YYDKDF (reference sequence). CDR3 length equals 12 residues. Trimming took 0 bases from V and 6 from J, leaving 6 bases between them. Generated by immunoSEQ multiplex PCR, the TCRdb table keeps only in-frame clones and is missing some. The table shows around 20,000 clones, with 75% to 90% occurring only once. Every patient experienced relapse after autologous stem cell transplantation, and brentuximab vedotin exposure varied. The specimen comprised peripheral blood mononuclear cells (PBMCs), sampled before the second cycle of nivolumab. The receptor was derived from a human donor with classical Hodgkin lymphoma. J is TRBJ2-7 and V is TRBV15; D gene uncertain. CDR3 sequence: CATSRDWAEQYF. CDR3 sequence (DNA): TGTGCCACCAGCAGAGATTGGGCCGAGCAGTACTTC.